The 22 T cell receptor beta chains presented below share a single source sample, sequenced in a study of blood T cell repertoires in COVID-19. The method was immunoSEQ multiplex PCR; TCRdb's version includes in-frame clones alone and lacks a portion of them. The sample shows around 310,000 clones, around 91% of them seen only once. Sequencing was performed on peripheral blood. All receptors derive from a woman between 35 and 50 years old with COVID-19, enrolled during active disease.

This chain links TRBV28 with TRBJ2-7; 10 bases are a match to TRBD1. The V gene's germline CDR1 is MDHEN and CDR2 SYDVKM. J was trimmed by 5 bases and V by 6 bases; bases with no gene match: 4. CDR3 length: 13 residues. CDR3: CASSRQGANEQYF. The CDR3 DNA follows: TGTGCCAGCAGCCGACAGGGGGCCAACGAGCAGTACTTC.

This chain connects TRBV28 to TRBJ2-3; the D is unclear. The ends were cut back, 2 bases at V and 8 bases at J, with 11 bases in the middle. Germline CDR1 and CDR2: MDHEN and SYDVKM. This CDR3 has 13 residues. Here the CDR3 DNA reads TGTGCCAGCAGTTTAACCTACTCCTTTACGCAGTATTTT. Residues: CASSLTYSFTQYF.

The chain joins TRBV5-6 to TRBJ2-5; 8 positions match TRBD1. Germline CDR1 and CDR2: SGHDT and YYEEEE. Unmatched junction bases numbered 8, after V lost 0 bases and J lost 4 bases. The CDR3 runs 16 residues. The CDR3 DNA reads as TGTGCCAGCAGCTTGGACAGGGGGGAATTGGGAGAGACCCAGTACTTC. Translated: CASSLDRGELGETQYF.

The chain has TRBV7-2 and TRBJ2-1; tentatively, D is TRBD1 (6 bases). The length of the CDR3 is 16 residues. CDR1 is SGHTA and CDR2 is FQGNSA in the germline V gene. Between the trimmed V and J ends, which lost 7 bases and 6 bases, there was a span of 22 bases. In nucleotides, the CDR3 is TGTGCCAGCACGAAACTTACAGGATTAGGGGGCAATGAGCAGTTCTTC. Translating gives CASTKLTGLGGNEQFF.

This sequence joins TRBV27 and TRBJ1-1; TRBD1 matches at 8 bases. The CDR3 is 14 amino acids. Germline V gene data show CDR1 as MNHEY and CDR2 as SMNVEV (reference sequence). With V trimmed by 6 bases and J by 1 base, 4 bases remained unmatched. The CDR3 spells CASRRDRGNTEAFF. DNA for the CDR3: TGTGCCAGCAGGCGAGACAGGGGGAACACTGAAGCTTTCTTT.

The rearrangement uses TRBV18 and TRBJ1-1; D unclear. The germline V gene has CDR1 KGHSH and CDR2 LQKENI. With 2 bases removed from V and 8 bases from J, the gap between germline ends came to 15 bases. The CDR3 extends over 14 amino acids. The chain's CDR3 is CASSPGVLRGEAFF. The CDR3 DNA reads TGTGCCAGCTCACCAGGAGTTCTGCGAGGGGAAGCTTTCTTT.

V is TRBV3-1 (or the pseudogene TRBV3-2) and J is TRBJ2-1; TRBD1 matches at 10 bases. CDR1 is LGHDT and CDR2 is YNNKEL in the germline V gene (reference sequence). With V trimmed by 1 base and J by 8 bases, 8 bases remained unmatched. CDR3 length: 16 residues. The chain's CDR3 is CASSQGLAGTGDEQFF. The CDR3 region has the DNA TGTGCCAGCAGCCAAGGGTTAGCCGGGACAGGGGATGAGCAGTTCTTC.

The chain combines TRBV10-3 with TRBJ1-2; 8 bases fit TRBD1. Per the germline V gene, CDR1 is ENHRY and CDR2 is SYGVKD. The length of the CDR3 is 14 residues. V trimming: 3 bases; J trimming: 8 bases; junction bases outside the gene matches: 8. As DNA, the CDR3 is TGTGCCATCAGTGATGATACCGGGACAGGAGGCTACACCTTC. This translates into CAISDDTGTGGYTF.

This chain connects TRBV19 to TRBJ1-5, with D unclear. Germline assignment: CDR1 LNHDA and CDR2 SQIVND (reference sequence). There are 14 residues in the CDR3. The V end was cut by 0 bases, the J end by 7 bases, with 10 bases between. The CDR3 DNA reads TGTGCCAGTAGTATAGATGCCTCCGGGCAGCCCCAGCATTTT. It is translated as CASSIDASGQPQHF.

This rearrangement joins TRBV24-1 to TRBJ2-1, with TRBD2 identical over 13 bases. CDR1 KGHDR and CDR2 SFDVKD come from the germline V gene. With 7 bases clipped from V and 0 bases from J, the junction kept 5 bases outside the gene matches. The CDR3 extends over 17 amino acids. Written as DNA, the CDR3 is TGTGCCACCAGGGGGACTAGCGGGACGAGCTCCTACAATGAGCAGTTCTTC. It translates to CATRGTSGTSSYNEQFF.

This rearrangement joins TRBV18 to TRBJ2-3, with a tentative D call TRBD2 (6 bases). The CDR3 sequence is 17 residues long. Germline CDR1 and CDR2: KGHSH and LQKENI. V was trimmed by 3 bases and J by 6 bases, leaving 22 bases between them. Here the CDR3 DNA reads TGTGCCAGCTCACCCCTGCGGGACTCCCTGGGTTCGGATACGCAGTATTTT. Its protein is CASSPLRDSLGSDTQYF. Together with reference TRBV18 and TRBJ2-3, the CDR3 gives the full variable domain: NAGVMQNPRHLVRRRGQEARLRCSPMKGHSHVYWYRQLPEEGLKFMVYLQKENIIDESGMPKERFSAEFPKEGPSILRIQQVVRGDSAAYFCASSPLRDSLGSDTQYFGPGTRLTVL.

In this sample, this clone turned up a few times. J is TRBJ2-7 and V is TRBV6-5; D gene uncertain. Trimming removed 6 bases from V and 5 bases from J, with 17 bases in between. The germline CDR1 and CDR2 sequences are MNHEY and SVGAGI. CDR3 length equals 14 residues. CDR3 nucleotides: TGTGCCAGCAGACGAGATACCCAGGCACACGAGCAGTACTTC. Residues: CASRRDTQAHEQYF.

The CDR3, as DNA: TGCGCCAGCAGCTTCTCCGCAGGCGGGGGAAACACCGGGGAGCTGTTTTTT. Encoded protein: CASSFSAGGGNTGELFF. The V call is TRBV5-1, the J call TRBJ2-2; 7 positions agree with TRBD2. The CDR3 has 17 residues. CDR1 is SGHRS, CDR2 YFSETQ, per germline. V was clipped by 2 bases and J by 2 bases; unmatched bases: 9.

The chain links TRBV7-2 to TRBJ2-1; 10 bases are a match to TRBD2. V gave up 2 bases and J gave up 9 bases; unmatched junction bases: 7. The CDR3 covers 15 residues. Germline lookup yields CDR1 SGHTA and CDR2 FQGNSA. The CDR3 DNA reads as TGTGCCAGCAGCTTACAAGCGGGGGGGCCGGGTGAGCAGTTCTTC. It specifies CASSLQAGGPGEQFF.

This chain joins TRBV28 and TRBJ2-1; 8 positions agree with TRBD2. Unmatched junction bases numbered 4, after V lost 2 bases and J lost 4 bases. Germline V gene lookup returns CDR1 MDHEN and CDR2 SYDVKM. This CDR3 comprises 15 residues. The CDR3 DNA follows: TGTGCCAGCAGTTTACCGGGACTAGGATACAATGAGCAGTTCTTC. Protein: CASSLPGLGYNEQFF. The variable domain in full, with the rest retrieved from reference TRBV28 and TRBJ2-1, is DVKVTQSSRYLVKRTGEKVFLECVQDMDHENMFWYRQDPGLGLRLIYFSYDVKMKEKGDIPEGYSVSREKKERFSLILESASTNQTSMYLCASSLPGLGYNEQFFGPGTRLTVL.

V usage is TRBV28 and J usage is TRBJ2-1; possibly TRBD2 for D (5 bases). The CDR3 consists of 13 residues. V was trimmed by 6 bases and J by 4 bases, leaving 10 bases between them. CDR1 and CDR2 from the germline V gene are MDHEN and SYDVKM. DNA of the CDR3: TGTGCCAGCAGGAAATCGGGGTACAATGAGCAGTTCTTC. Protein: CASRKSGYNEQFF.

This rearrangement joins TRBV15 to TRBJ2-1; 7 bases fit TRBD2. Unmatched junction bases numbered 6, after V lost 0 bases and J lost 4 bases. In germline, CDR1 is LNHNV, CDR2 YYDKDF (reference sequence). The CDR3 has 16 amino acids. Written as DNA, the CDR3 is TGTGCCACCAGCAGAGAATTGGCGGGGGATTACAATGAGCAGTTCTTC. The encoded protein is CATSRELAGDYNEQFF.

The chain combines TRBV5-1 with TRBJ1-2, with TRBD1 as a possible D gene (6 bases). Germline CDR1 and CDR2: SGHRS and YFSETQ. The CDR3 runs to 16 residues. V was pared by 4 bases and J by 0 bases, with 16 bases between. The CDR3, as DNA: TGCGCCAGCAGCGGCGGTTGGGGGCGGTCTAACTATGGCTACACCTTC. It encodes CASSGGWGRSNYGYTF.

This chain links TRBV7-2 with TRBJ1-5; 7 bases agree with TRBD1. The V gene's germline CDR1 is SGHTA and CDR2 FQGNSA. CDR3 size: 15 residues. The V gene end was trimmed by 2 bases and the J gene end by 7 bases; junction bases not matched to a gene: 8. CDR3 DNA: TGTGCCAGCAGCTTAAGGGCAGGGGGAGGACAGCCCCAGCATTTT. As protein: CASSLRAGGGQPQHF.

The rearrangement links TRBV29-1 to TRBJ1-5, with D possibly matching TRBD1 (5 bases). The CDR3 contains 13 residues. CDR1 SQVTM and CDR2 ANQGSEA come from the germline V gene. Trimming pared 3 bases from V and 6 bases from J, leaving 12 bases between. CDR3 nucleotides: TGCAGCGTTGATTGGGGAAGGGGTCAGCCCCAGCATTTT. Its translation: CSVDWGRGQPQHF.

This chain uses TRBV6-2 or TRBV6-3 with TRBJ1-1; 7 bases are shared with TRBD1. Germline V CDR1 and CDR2: MNHEY, SVGEGT. The V and J ends lost 3 bases and 5 bases, in that order; junction bases with no gene match: 12. The CDR3 loop spans 16 amino acids. DNA of the CDR3: TGTGCCAGCAGTTATTGGACAGGATGGAGGCGTACTGAAGCTTTCTTT. It is translated as CASSYWTGWRRTEAFF.

The rearrangement uses TRBV30 and TRBJ1-1; perhaps TRBD1 as D (5 bases). From germline, CDR1 is GTSNPN and CDR2 SVGIG (reference sequence). V gave up 0 bases and J gave up 6 bases, with 11 bases separating them. The CDR3 runs to 13 residues. The CDR3 protein is CAWSVHLGAEAFF. The CDR3 DNA sequence: TGTGCCTGGAGTGTCCATTTAGGGGCTGAAGCTTTCTTT. Combining the CDR3 with reference TRBV30 and TRBJ1-1 gives the whole variable domain SQTIHQWPATLVQPVGSPLSLECTVEGTSNPNLYWYRQAAGRGLQLLFYSVGIGQISSEVPQNLSASRPQDRQFILSSKKLLLSDSGFYLCAWSVHLGAEAFFGQGTRLTVV.